The 8 T cell receptor beta chains in this list originate from one sample, sequenced in a study of blood T cell repertoires in COVID-19. TCRdb's copy holds only in-frame clones and misses some; the assay was immunoSEQ multiplex PCR. Of around 200,000 clones detected, about 80% appear once; the ten largest clones hold 5.5% to 7.5%. Sequencing used peripheral blood. The receptors derive from a human donor in a cohort sampled during active COVID-19.

V is TRBV6-5 and J is TRBJ2-3, with TRBD1 matching over 8 bases. From germline, CDR1 is MNHEY and CDR2 SVGAGI. The CDR3 covers 15 residues. V lost 5 bases and J lost 4; bases outside the gene matches: 8. CDR3 sequence: CASSMRQGRSDTQYF. The CDR3 nucleotides read TGTGCCAGCAGTATGAGACAGGGGCGGTCAGATACGCAGTATTTT.

The gene calls are TRBV10-3 and TRBJ2-7; 8 bases line up with TRBD2. V shed 3 bases and J 4 bases; nucleotides not matched to a gene: 14. The germline CDR1 and CDR2 sequences are ENHRY and SYGVKD. The length of the CDR3 is 17 residues. DNA of the CDR3: TGTGCCATCAGTGACCCCACCCGGGGGGGGGCGGATTACGAGCAGTACTTC. This encodes CAISDPTRGGADYEQYF.

As regards this clone: Other DNA sequences in this sample translate to the same CDR3. V gene TRBV19 combines with J gene TRBJ1-5; tentative D call: TRBD1 (6 bases). CDR1 and CDR2 (germline): LNHDA, SQIVND (reference sequence). The length of the CDR3 is 14 residues. V was shortened by 1 base and J by 5 bases, with 9 bases between the two germline ends. CDR3 loop: CASSIGQGHQPQHF. Written as DNA, the CDR3 is TGTGCCAGTAGTATAGGGCAGGGGCATCAGCCCCAGCATTTT.

V gene TRBV2 combines with J gene TRBJ1-5; 8 bases fit TRBD1. The J segment lost 4 bases and the V segment lost 6 bases, leaving 8 bases of the junction unmatched. Germline assignment: CDR1 SNHLY and CDR2 FYNNEI. The CDR3 is 15 amino acids. The CDR3 region has the DNA TGTGCCAGCAGGGTTGGACAGGGAGGGAATCAGCCCCAGCATTTT. Amino acid sequence: CASRVGQGGNQPQHF. Complete variable domain (other parts from reference TRBV2 and TRBJ1-5): EPEVTQTPSHQVTQMGQEVILRCVPISNHLYFYWYRQILGQKVEFLVSFYNNEISEKSEIFDDQFSVERPDGSNFTLKIRSTKLEDSAMYFCASRVGQGGNQPQHFGDGTRLSIL.

This chain links TRBV18 with TRBJ2-1; D unresolved. The V and J ends lost 6 bases and 2 bases respectively, with 11 bases between them. Germline V lookup: CDR1 KGHSH, CDR2 LQKENI. The CDR3 contains 14 residues. The CDR3 is CASSQVRTYNEQFF. The DNA of the CDR3 is TGTGCCAGCTCCCAGGTCCGAACCTACAATGAGCAGTTCTTC.

The chain links TRBV6-1 to TRBJ1-1; TRBD1 matches at 10 bases. Germline values: CDR1 MNHNS, CDR2 SASEGT. The CDR3 sequence is 17 residues long. The V segment lost 1 base and the J segment 1 base; nucleotides outside the gene matches: 6. For the CDR3, the DNA is TGTGCCAGCAGTGAAGGATTGACAGGGGGCCAGAACACTGAAGCTTTCTTT. Translated, it gives CASSEGLTGGQNTEAFF.

V is TRBV27 and J is TRBJ1-1, with D possibly matching TRBD1 (6 bases). This CDR3 is 17 amino acids long. V was trimmed by 2 bases and J by 1 base, leaving 17 bases between them. The germline V gene encodes CDR1 MNHEY and CDR2 SMNVEV (reference sequence). DNA of the CDR3: TGTGCCAGCAGTTTACATGGGGGGGGCTCAGGGAACACTGAAGCTTTCTTT. Its translation is CASSLHGGGSGNTEAFF.

This clone has only a few counts. The V and J genes are TRBV2 and TRBJ2-6, with D hard to call. V was trimmed by 9 bases and J by 0 bases, leaving 12 bases between them. The CDR3 runs 15 residues. CDR1 and CDR2 (germline): SNHLY, FYNNEI. CDR3 nucleotide sequence: TGTGCCAGTTGTTTTGAAGCCTCTGGGGCCAACGTCCTGACTTTC. Translating it yields CASCFEASGANVLTF. The full variable domain, completed using reference TRBV2 and TRBJ2-6, is EPEVTQTPSHQVTQMGQEVILRCVPISNHLYFYWYRQILGQKVEFLVSFYNNEISEKSEIFDDQFSVERPDGSNFTLKIRSTKLEDSAMYFCASCFEASGANVLTFGAGSRLTVL.